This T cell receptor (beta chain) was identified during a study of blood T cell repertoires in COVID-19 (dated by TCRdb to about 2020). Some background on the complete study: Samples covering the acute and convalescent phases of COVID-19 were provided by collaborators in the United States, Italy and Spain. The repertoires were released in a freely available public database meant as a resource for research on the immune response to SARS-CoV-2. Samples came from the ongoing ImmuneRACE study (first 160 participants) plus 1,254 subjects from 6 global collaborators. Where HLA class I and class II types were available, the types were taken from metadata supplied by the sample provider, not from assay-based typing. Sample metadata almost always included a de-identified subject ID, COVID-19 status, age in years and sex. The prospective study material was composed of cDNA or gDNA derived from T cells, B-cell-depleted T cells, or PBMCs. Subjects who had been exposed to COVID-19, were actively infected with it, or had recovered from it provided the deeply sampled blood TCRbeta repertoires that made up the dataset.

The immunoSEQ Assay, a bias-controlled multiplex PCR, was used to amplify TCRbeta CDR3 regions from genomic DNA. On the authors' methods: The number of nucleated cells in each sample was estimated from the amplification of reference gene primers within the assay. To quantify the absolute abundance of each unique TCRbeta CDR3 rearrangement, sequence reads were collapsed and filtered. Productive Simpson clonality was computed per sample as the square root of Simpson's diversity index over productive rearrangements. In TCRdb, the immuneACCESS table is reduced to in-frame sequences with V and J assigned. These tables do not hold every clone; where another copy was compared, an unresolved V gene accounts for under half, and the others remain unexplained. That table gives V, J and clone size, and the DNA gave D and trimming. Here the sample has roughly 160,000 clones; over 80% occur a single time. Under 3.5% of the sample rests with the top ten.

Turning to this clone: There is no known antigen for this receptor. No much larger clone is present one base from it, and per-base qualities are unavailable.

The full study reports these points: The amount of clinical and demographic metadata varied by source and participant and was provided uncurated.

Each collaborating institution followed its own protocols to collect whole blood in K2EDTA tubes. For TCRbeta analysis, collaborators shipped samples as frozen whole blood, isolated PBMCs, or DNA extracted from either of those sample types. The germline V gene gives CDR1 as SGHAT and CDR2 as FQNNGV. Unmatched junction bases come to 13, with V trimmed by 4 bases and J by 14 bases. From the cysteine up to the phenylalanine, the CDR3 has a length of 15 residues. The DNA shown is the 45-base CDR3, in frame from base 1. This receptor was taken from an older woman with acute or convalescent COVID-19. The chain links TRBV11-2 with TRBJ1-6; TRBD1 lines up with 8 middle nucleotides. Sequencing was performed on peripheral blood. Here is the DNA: TGTGCCAGCAGCTCCTTATCAGGGGGCCAGTTGTCCCTCCACTTT. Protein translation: CASSSLSGGQLSLHF. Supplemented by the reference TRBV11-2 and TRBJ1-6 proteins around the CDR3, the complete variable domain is EAGVAQSPRYKIIEKRQSVAFWCNPISGHATLYWYQQILGQGPKLLIQFQNNGVVDDSQLPKDRFSAERLKGVDSTLKIQPAKLEDSAVYLCASSSLSGGQLSLHFGNGTRLTVT.